This TCR beta chain is from a study of beta chain features in type 1 diabetes. Germline CDR1 is SQVTM and CDR2 is ANQGSEA. V dropped 4 bases and J dropped 8; count of bases not matched to a gene: 8. CDR3 length: 13 residues. This clone was detected a few times. Of the isolated RNA, all was reverse transcribed, and so the sequenced material was expressed TCRB transcripts. Method: immunoSEQ multiplex PCR; TCRdb's copy keeps in-frame clones and lacks some. The data contain around 300,000 clones, approximately 10% of them singletons. V usage is TRBV29-1 and J usage is TRBJ2-1, with 7 positions matching TRBD2. This TCR came from a woman aged 25 to 39 in good health. What was sequenced was naive CD4+ T cells from blood. This chain's CDR3 is CSVAGLVTDEQFF. CDR3 bases: TGCAGCGTTGCTGGACTAGTAACTGATGAGCAGTTCTTC.